The 31 T cell receptor beta chains below come from one sample, sequenced in a study of blood T cell repertoires in COVID-19. Measured with immunoSEQ multiplex PCR; TCRdb has only the in-frame clones, and not every one. The sample includes around 47,000 clones, around nine tenths seen only once; the top ten take 3% to 4.5%. Material for sequencing was peripheral blood. These receptors all come from a man aged 40-55 years with COVID-19, enrolled during active disease.

The chain carries TRBV12-3 or TRBV12-4 and TRBJ2-5; TRBD2 matches 9 bases. The CDR3 contains 13 residues. The ends lost 7 bases at V and 5 bases at J; junction bases unmatched: 5. CDR3 nucleotides: TGTGCCAGCACCACCGGGACTAGCGAGACCCAGTACTTC. It yields the protein CASTTGTSETQYF.

This chain uses TRBV16 with TRBJ2-1; TRBD1 matches at 7 bases. V trimming: 0 bases; J trimming: 4 bases; junction bases outside the gene matches: 6. The CDR3 extends over 16 amino acids. Germline CDR1 and CDR2: KGHSY and FQNENV. CDR3 sequence reads: CASSQSGPGGYNEQFF. CDR3 DNA sequence: TGTGCCAGCAGCCAATCCGGGCCAGGGGGTTACAATGAGCAGTTCTTC.

This clone turned up a few times. This chain joins TRBV6-5 and TRBJ2-1; D ambiguous. Trimming stripped 7 bases from V and 7 bases from J, with 11 bases between. Germline assignment: CDR1 MNHEY and CDR2 SVGAGI. The CDR3 sequence is 12 residues long. CDR3 sequence (DNA): TGTGCCAGCACCCCGGGTGGAAATGAGCAGTTCTTC. This encodes CASTPGGNEQFF.

The CDR3 protein is CASSPRSGRPDTQYF. The CDR3 coding sequence is TGTGCCAGCTCACCAAGAAGCGGGAGACCAGATACGCAGTATTTT. V gene TRBV18 combines with J gene TRBJ2-3, with 8 positions matching TRBD2. The CDR3 extends over 15 amino acids. The V gene's germline CDR1 is KGHSH and CDR2 LQKENI. Unmatched junction bases numbered 5, after V lost 2 bases and J lost 4 bases.

CDR3 sequence reads: CATRPRAGEKLFF. The CDR3 DNA reads as TGTGCCACCCGCCCGAGGGCCGGCGAAAAACTGTTTTTT. This rearrangement joins TRBV6-5 to TRBJ1-4; no definite D call. Trimming cost V 10 bases and J 8 bases, with 17 bases left between them. This CDR3 comprises 13 residues. Germline lookup yields CDR1 MNHEY and CDR2 SVGAGI.

This clone was found a few times. This chain joins TRBV2 and TRBJ1-2; 7 bases map to TRBD1. V lost 8 bases to trimming and J lost 1 base; unmatched junction nucleotides: 4. CDR3 size: 13 residues. Germline CDR1 SNHLY, CDR2 FYNNEI. Here the CDR3 reads CASGGTVNYGYTF. The CDR3 DNA reads TGTGCCAGCGGAGGGACAGTTAACTATGGCTACACCTTC.

V and J are TRBV11-2 and TRBJ2-1; D might be TRBD2 (6 bases). The length of the CDR3 is 16 residues. Germline CDR1 SGHAT, CDR2 FQNNGV. V gave up 0 bases and J gave up 3 bases, with 12 bases separating them. The CDR3 is CASSLDSSVIYNEQFF. The DNA for the CDR3 is TGTGCCAGCAGCTTAGATTCTAGCGTCATCTACAATGAGCAGTTCTTC.

V is TRBV12-5 and J is TRBJ2-5; D might be TRBD2 (5 bases). The CDR3 extends over 14 amino acids. The V and J ends lost 1 base and 2 bases respectively, with 8 bases between them. CDR1 is LGHNT and CDR2 is FRNRAP in the germline V gene. The CDR3 spells CASGLDSVQETQYF. CDR3 sequence (DNA): TGTGCTAGTGGTTTGGATAGCGTGCAAGAGACCCAGTACTTC.

The chain employs TRBV4-2 and TRBJ1-2, with a weak D call TRBD1 (6 bases). Trimming cost V 0 bases and J 0 bases, with 8 bases left between them. Germline-derived CDR1 and CDR2 are LGHNA and YNFKEQ. CDR3 length equals 15 residues. The CDR3, as DNA: TGTGCCAGCAGCCAAGACGGACAGACTAACTATGGCTACACCTTC. Its translation is CASSQDGQTNYGYTF.

The CDR3 loop reads CASSPIAGDPHTQYF. The CDR3 bases are TGTGCCAGCAGCCCAATAGCGGGGGATCCTCATACGCAGTATTTT. The chain couples TRBV7-3 to TRBJ2-3; 9 bases are shared with TRBD2. The CDR3 loop spans 15 amino acids. Germline V gene lookup returns CDR1 SGHTA and CDR2 FQGTGA. V shed 5 bases and J 7 bases; nucleotides not matched to a gene: 10.

V is TRBV5-4 and J is TRBJ2-2; 8 bases are a match to TRBD1. The CDR3 is made up of 14 amino acids. V dropped 10 bases and J dropped 5; count of bases not matched to a gene: 10. CDR1 is SGHNT and CDR2 is YYREEE in the germline V gene (reference sequence). The CDR3, as DNA: TGTGCCTCTAAAACAGGGGGTACAACCGGGGAGCTGTTTTTT. Amino acid sequence: CASKTGGTTGELFF. Using reference TRBV5-4 and TRBJ2-2 for the parts outside the CDR3, the full variable domain is ETGVTQSPTHLIKTRGQQVTLRCSSQSGHNTVSWYQQALGQGPQFIFQYYREEENGRGNFPPRFSGLQFPNYSSELNVNALELDDSALYLCASKTGGTTGELFFGEGSRLTVL.

V is TRBV4-1 and J is TRBJ2-7, with TRBD2 matching over 7 bases. In germline, CDR1 is MGHRA, CDR2 YSYEKL. J lost 5 bases, V lost 0 bases, and 10 bases had no gene match. The CDR3 extends over 16 amino acids. CDR3 protein: CASSQEWTSSSNEQYF. DNA for the CDR3: TGCGCCAGCAGCCAAGAATGGACTAGTTCTTCCAACGAGCAGTACTTC.

The V call is TRBV7-9, the J call TRBJ2-1; possible D gene TRBD1, 6 bases. V lost 5 bases to trimming and J lost 5 bases, with 10 bases between them. Germline values: CDR1 SEHNR, CDR2 FQNEAQ (reference sequence). The CDR3 consists of 13 residues. CDR3 nucleotides: TGTGCCAGCAGCAGCGGACAGAACAATGAGCAGTTCTTC. Its translation is CASSSGQNNEQFF.

Only one count was recorded for this clone. The chain has TRBV5-1 and TRBJ1-1, with 7 bases lining up with TRBD1. The germline V gene has CDR1 SGHRS and CDR2 YFSETQ. With 4 bases clipped from V and 2 bases from J, the junction kept 5 bases outside the gene matches. CDR3 length: 14 amino acids. CDR3 loop: CASSAGTANTEAFF. In DNA form, the CDR3 reads TGCGCCAGCAGCGCCGGGACAGCAAACACTGAAGCTTTCTTT. Full variable domain (remainder filled in from reference TRBV5-1 and TRBJ1-1): KAGVTQTPRYLIKTRGQQVTLSCSPISGHRSVSWYQQTPGQGLQFLFEYFSETQRNKGNFPGRFSGRQFSNSRSEMNVSTLELGDSALYLCASSAGTANTEAFFGQGTRLTVV.

The chain combines TRBV29-1 with TRBJ2-2; 7 nucleotides agree with TRBD2. The CDR3 sequence is 12 residues long. Trimming cost V 6 bases and J 4 bases; bases outside gene matches: 2. CDR1 SQVTM and CDR2 ANQGSEA come from the germline V gene. CDR3 residues: CSVGGRTGELFF. CDR3 nucleotide sequence: TGCAGCGTGGGAGGGCGCACCGGGGAGCTGTTTTTT.

The chain uses TRBV28 and TRBJ1-1, with 8 bases aligning to TRBD1. Trimming removed 6 bases from V and 5 bases from J; junction bases left unmatched: 8. The CDR3 has 14 amino acids. Germline values: CDR1 MDHEN, CDR2 SYDVKM. The CDR3 coding sequence is TGTGCCAGCAGCTCTACAGGGGGGGGGACTGAAGCTTTCTTT. Protein sequence: CASSSTGGGTEAFF.

The gene calls are TRBV12-3 or TRBV12-4 and TRBJ2-7; no firm D call. The CDR3 sequence is 12 residues long. Trimming removed 5 bases at V and 6 bases at J, with 11 bases between. The CDR3 loop reads CASSLIVGEQYF. The CDR3 region has the DNA TGTGCCAGCAGTCTCATAGTCGGCGAGCAGTACTTC.

The rearrangement uses TRBV5-3 and TRBJ2-7; 9 bases line up with TRBD2. TRBV5-3 is known as an ORF, though its function is uncertain. V shed 1 base, J shed 3 bases, and the junction held 8 bases outside the gene matches. This CDR3 region has 16 residues. This chain's CDR3 is CARSLIAGGPVYEQYF. CDR3 sequence (DNA): TGTGCCAGAAGCTTGATCGCGGGGGGGCCGGTCTACGAGCAGTACTTC.

A single count supports this clone. This chain connects TRBV10-3 to TRBJ1-6; D might be TRBD1 (5 bases). CDR1 is ENHRY, CDR2 SYGVKD, per germline. There are 16 residues in the CDR3. Trimming removed 0 bases at V and 5 bases at J, with 11 bases between. The CDR3 reads CAISESSRADNSPLHF. The DNA for the CDR3 is TGTGCCATCAGTGAGTCGTCCAGGGCGGATAATTCACCCCTCCACTTT.

Of note for this clone: At one of its ends the junction is not consistent with the germline gene, which may arise from a read error. The CDR3 nucleotides are TGTGCCAGCAGGTTAGGGGGCTTTGAGCCCCAGCATTTT. This translates into CASRLGGFEPQHF. The rearrangement links TRBV12-3 or TRBV12-4 to TRBJ1-5; 7 positions agree with TRBD1. The CDR3 contains 13 residues.

The chain has TRBV12-5 and TRBJ2-1; 8 bases map to TRBD2. Germline V lookup: CDR1 LGHNT, CDR2 FRNRAP. The CDR3 covers 15 residues. The ends lost 5 bases at V and 3 bases at J; junction bases unmatched: 6. CDR3 in amino acids: CASGPRLANYNEQFF. The DNA of the CDR3 is TGTGCTAGTGGTCCCAGACTAGCGAACTACAATGAGCAGTTCTTC.

The chain uses TRBV15 and TRBJ1-1; D gene uncertain. CDR1 and CDR2 (germline): LNHNV, YYDKDF (reference sequence). The V and J ends lost 2 bases and 11 bases respectively, with 12 bases between them. This CDR3 spans 12 amino acids. As DNA, the CDR3 is TGTGCCACCAGCAGATCGGAGGGATTTGCTTTCTTT. Protein: CATSRSEGFAFF.

This chain connects TRBV28 to TRBJ2-3, with TRBD1 matching 7 bases. V lost 6 bases to trimming and J lost 6 bases; unmatched junction nucleotides: 6. In germline, CDR1 is MDHEN, CDR2 SYDVKM. This CDR3 region has 13 residues. The CDR3 coding sequence is TGTGCCAGCAGAAATACAGGGGAGGATACGCAGTATTTT. This encodes CASRNTGEDTQYF.

V and J are TRBV6-5 and TRBJ2-3; 9 bases line up with TRBD1. The CDR3 length is 15 residues. Germline V gene lookup returns CDR1 MNHEY and CDR2 SVGAGI. Trimming removed 6 bases from V and 2 bases from J; junction bases left unmatched: 6. The CDR3 bases are TGTGCCAGCAGGGTCGGACAGGGGTACACAGATACGCAGTATTTT. Protein: CASRVGQGYTDTQYF.

The chain joins TRBV3-1 (or the pseudogene TRBV3-2) to TRBJ2-2, with unresolved D. The V end lost 4 bases, the J end lost 3 bases, and 12 bases lay between the germline ends. The CDR3 is 15 amino acids. CDR1 is LGHDT, CDR2 YNNKEL, per germline (reference sequence). The DNA of the CDR3 is TGTGCCAGCAGCCCCCCCGGAGCCCACACCGGGGAGCTGTTTTTT. Translation: CASSPPGAHTGELFF.

The CDR3 DNA is TGTGCCAGCACCACGGGGGGGGCGGATACGCAGTATTTT. It encodes CASTTGGADTQYF. The chain links TRBV5-4 to TRBJ2-3; 8 nucleotides align to TRBD2. V was pared by 6 bases and J by 6 bases, with 6 bases of the junction left unmatched. This CDR3 is 13 amino acids long. Germline assignment: CDR1 SGHNT and CDR2 YYREEE (reference sequence).

This clone was counted only a few times. The gene calls are TRBV4-1 and TRBJ2-1; 7 positions agree with TRBD1. The CDR3 sequence is 15 residues long. Germline V gene sequence: CDR1 MGHRA, CDR2 YSYEKL. The junction had 6 bases not matched to a gene; V was cut back by 5 bases and J by 2 bases. The CDR3 region is CASSFRDSAYNEQFF. CDR3 nucleotides: TGCGCCAGCAGCTTCCGGGACAGCGCCTACAATGAGCAGTTCTTC.

J is TRBJ2-1 and V is TRBV15; 9 bases fit TRBD1. V was clipped by 1 base and J by 7 bases; unmatched bases: 5. Germline-derived CDR1 and CDR2 are LNHNV and YYDKDF (reference sequence). CDR3 length: 15 residues. The CDR3, as DNA: TGTGCCACCAGCAGAGCCGGGACAGGGCGGAATGAGCAGTTCTTC. It codes for CATSRAGTGRNEQFF.

This chain joins TRBV7-8 and TRBJ2-7; D is possibly TRBD2 (5 bases). CDR3 length: 14 amino acids. Trimming cost V 5 bases and J 0 bases, with 11 bases left between them. Germline loops: CDR1 SGHVS, CDR2 FQNEAQ. The chain's CDR3 is CASSPSGRSYEQYF. The CDR3 DNA follows: TGTGCCAGCAGCCCCAGCGGACGCTCCTACGAGCAGTACTTC.

The gene calls are TRBV19 and TRBJ2-5, with a tentative D call TRBD2 (5 bases). Between the trimmed V and J ends, which lost 5 bases and 6 bases, there was a span of 19 bases. Germline CDR1 reads LNHDA; CDR2 reads SQIVND (reference sequence). The CDR3 has 15 residues. This CDR3 reads CASSPLESYGKTQYF. The CDR3 nucleotides are TGTGCCAGTAGTCCCTTGGAGTCCTACGGGAAGACCCAGTACTTC.

The V call is TRBV7-9, the J call TRBJ2-3, with a possible D match to TRBD2 (5 bases). This CDR3 is 14 amino acids long. The V gene lost 5 bases and the J gene lost 0 bases, with 9 bases spanning the gap. Germline lookup yields CDR1 SEHNR and CDR2 FQNEAQ (reference sequence). The DNA of the CDR3 is TGTGCCAGCAGCCCGGGAATGAGCACAGATACGCAGTATTTT. Translated, it gives CASSPGMSTDTQYF.